The 22 T cell receptor beta chains listed next were all sequenced from one sample in a study of T cells after yellow fever vaccination. Via MiXCR, TCRdb re-called the 5' RACE reads, giving one row per CDR3 protein. The sample consists of around 600,000 distinct CDR3 sequences, roughly an eighth of them appearing once. Specimen: PBMCs, collected on the day of the yellow fever booster vaccination. Source of these receptors: a man in his thirties or forties who received the YFV17D yellow fever vaccine.

This clonotype was counted between two and nine times. The chain uses TRBV14 and TRBJ2-1; no clear D. The CDR3 spans 15 residues. V was pared by 4 bases and J by 0 bases, with 10 bases between. Germline V gene data show CDR1 as SGHDN and CDR2 as FVKESK. The CDR3: CASSLYYFSYNEQFF. The CDR3 coding sequence is TGTGCCAGCAGCCTGTACTACTTCTCCTACAATGAGCAGTTCTTC.

This clonotype has a handful of counts. V and J are TRBV7-9 and TRBJ1-6; TRBD1 is a possible D gene (5 bases). V was cut by 5 bases and J by 7 bases, with 15 bases left in between. The CDR3 is 15 residues long. Germline V lookup: CDR1 SEHNR, CDR2 FQNEAQ (reference sequence). CDR3 DNA: TGTGCCAGCAGCCTGGGTCGGGGGGGAAATTCACCCCTCCACTTT. It translates to CASSLGRGGNSPLHF.

The chain recombines TRBV3-1 with TRBJ2-7, with D maybe TRBD2 (6 bases). Between the trimmed V and J ends, which lost 1 base and 0 bases, there was a span of 13 bases. The germline V gene has CDR1 LGHDT and CDR2 YNNKEL (reference sequence). This CDR3 comprises 16 residues. Here the CDR3 reads CASSQGSAGYSYEQYF. CDR3 sequence (DNA): TGTGCCAGCAGCCAAGGTTCGGCGGGATACTCCTACGAGCAGTACTTC.

This clonotype has a handful of counts. The rearrangement joins TRBV5-1 to TRBJ2-2; D possibly corresponds to TRBD1 (5 bases). CDR1 and CDR2 (germline): SGHRS, YFSETQ. The CDR3 sequence is 15 residues long. The ends were cut back, 1 base at V and 2 bases at J, with 9 bases in the middle. The CDR3 sequence is CASSLPRGNTGELFF. CDR3 sequence (DNA): TGCGCCAGCAGCTTGCCTAGGGGAAACACCGGGGAGCTGTTTTTT. Full variable domain (outside the CDR3, taken from reference TRBV5-1 and TRBJ2-2): KAGVTQTPRYLIKTRGQQVTLSCSPISGHRSVSWYQQTPGQGLQFLFEYFSETQRNKGNFPGRFSGRQFSNSRSEMNVSTLELGDSALYLCASSLPRGNTGELFFGEGSRLTVL.

The DNA for the CDR3 is TGCAGTGCTCAGACAGGGGGCAAAACTGAAGCTTTCTTT. Its protein product is CSAQTGGKTEAFF. The chain employs TRBV20-1 and TRBJ1-1, with 10 bases lining up with TRBD1. This CDR3 region has 13 residues. Germline CDR1 and CDR2: DFQATT and SNEGSKA (reference sequence). V shed 5 bases and J 5 bases; nucleotides not matched to a gene: 5.

The genes are TRBV10-3 and TRBJ2-7, with 9 bases matching TRBD1. The CDR3 sequence is 15 residues long. Per germline, CDR1 ENHRY and CDR2 SYGVKD. J gave up 3 bases and V 0 bases, and 3 bases lay outside the gene matches. CDR3 nucleotide sequence: TGTGCCATCAGTGAGTCGGACAGGGGAGACTACGAGCAGTACTTC. Translation gives CAISESDRGDYEQYF.

This chain uses TRBV28 with TRBJ2-1; perhaps TRBD2 as D (5 bases). The germline V gene has CDR1 MDHEN and CDR2 SYDVKM. The length of the CDR3 is 15 residues. V was clipped by 8 bases and J by 7 bases, with 21 bases between them. CDR3 DNA: TGTGCCAGCCTTTCAGGTCCCATCACGGGAAATGAGCAGTTCTTC. This gives the protein CASLSGPITGNEQFF.

This sequence joins TRBV20-1 and TRBJ2-1; 12 nucleotides agree with TRBD2. This CDR3 contains 14 residues. The V and J ends lost 4 bases and 5 bases, in that order; junction bases with no gene match: 3. CDR1 is DFQATT, CDR2 SNEGSKA, per germline (reference sequence). The CDR3 sequence: CSAKTSGRNNEQFF. In nucleotides, the CDR3 is TGCAGTGCTAAAACTAGCGGGAGGAACAATGAGCAGTTCTTC.

This rearrangement joins TRBV20-1 to TRBJ1-1; no clear D gene. Germline lookup yields CDR1 DFQATT and CDR2 SNEGSKA (reference sequence). This CDR3 is 13 amino acids long. Trimming stripped 7 bases from V and 0 bases from J, with 12 bases between. CDR3 in amino acids: CSVSRPMNTEAFF. The CDR3 coding sequence is TGCAGTGTCAGTCGTCCGATGAACACTGAAGCTTTCTTT.

This clonotype was detected only a few times. V and J are TRBV6-5 and TRBJ2-7, with TRBD2 as a possible D gene (6 bases). The ends were cut back, 0 bases at V and 5 bases at J, with 8 bases in the middle. The CDR3 has 13 residues. The germline V gene has CDR1 MNHEY and CDR2 SVGAGI. CDR3 bases: TGTGCCAGCAGTTACTCGCCGGGGGACGAGCAGTACTTC. It codes for CASSYSPGDEQYF.

The rearrangement joins TRBV7-2 to TRBJ2-1; TRBD2 might be the D (5 bases). Germline assignment: CDR1 SGHTA and CDR2 FQGNSA. The V end was cut by 6 bases, the J end by 2 bases, with 14 bases between. This CDR3 has 15 amino acids. CDR3 amino acids: CASSHREHPYNEQFF. The CDR3 coding sequence is TGTGCCAGCAGTCACCGGGAACATCCCTACAATGAGCAGTTCTTC.

V is TRBV9 and J is TRBJ1-1; possible D gene TRBD1, 5 bases. V was shortened by 2 bases and J by 3 bases, with 14 bases between the two germline ends. The germline V gene encodes CDR1 SGDLS and CDR2 YYNGEE. This CDR3 contains 15 residues. The CDR3 coding sequence is TGTGCCAGCAGCGTTGACGGGACGTCCTACACTGAAGCTTTCTTT. Its translation is CASSVDGTSYTEAFF.

There are many counts of this clonotype. This chain links TRBV7-9 with TRBJ2-3, with TRBD1 identical over 8 bases. The CDR3 has 14 amino acids. V was clipped by 3 bases and J by 6 bases; unmatched bases: 5. CDR1 and CDR2 from the germline V gene are SEHNR and FQNEAQ (reference sequence). CDR3 bases: TGTGCCAGCAGCTTTCAGGGGGCATGGGATACGCAGTATTTT. It specifies CASSFQGAWDTQYF.

The rearrangement links TRBV7-8 to TRBJ2-1; TRBD2 aligns across 14 bases. Losses at the gene ends were 1 base for V and 10 bases for J; bases not matched to a gene: 3. From germline, CDR1 is SGHVS and CDR2 FQNEAQ. The CDR3 is made up of 15 amino acids. In DNA, the CDR3 is TGTGCCAGCAGCTTAGGTGGACTAGCGGGAGGAGAGCAGTTCTTC. Amino acid sequence: CASSLGGLAGGEQFF.

CDR3 residues: CASSQTDFDKNIQYF. For the CDR3, the DNA is TGTGCCAGCTCCCAGACGGATTTTGACAAAAACATTCAGTACTTC. V and J are TRBV3-1 and TRBJ2-4, with D hard to call. The CDR3 totals 15 residues. Trimming took off 8 bases at V and 3 bases at J, with 17 bases between the two ends. Per the germline V gene, CDR1 is LGHDT and CDR2 is YNNKEL (reference sequence). Supplemented by reference TRBV3-1 and TRBJ2-4, the full variable domain reads DTAVSQTPKYLVTQMGNDKSIKCEQNLGHDTMYWYKQDSKKFLKIMFSYNNKELIINETVPNRFSPKSPDKAHLNLHINSLELGDSAVYFCASSQTDFDKNIQYFGAGTRLSVL.

V and J are TRBV20-1 and TRBJ2-2; perhaps TRBD2 as D (6 bases). Germline loops: CDR1 DFQATT, CDR2 SNEGSKA (reference sequence). The CDR3 totals 14 residues. V was cut by 6 bases and J by 3 bases, with 14 bases left in between. The CDR3 nucleotides read TGCAGTGCCACGACCCGGGACTACACCGGGGAGCTGTTTTTT. Its protein product is CSATTRDYTGELFF.

This clonotype has just a few counts. This chain joins TRBV6-2 or TRBV6-3 and TRBJ2-5; tentatively, D is TRBD2 (6 bases). Germline CDR1 reads MNHEY; CDR2 reads SVGEGT. Trimming took 2 bases from V and 4 from J, leaving 14 bases between them. The CDR3 runs to 15 residues. The CDR3 coding sequence is TGTGCCAGCAGTTACCAGCTTGGCGGGATAGAGACCCAGTACTTC. Its translation is CASSYQLGGIETQYF.

The V and J genes are TRBV12-3 or TRBV12-4 and TRBJ2-1; D gene unclear. This CDR3 is 12 amino acids long. V was pared by 8 bases and J by 5 bases, with 10 bases between. CDR3 region: CASGPGDNEQFF. CDR3 DNA: TGTGCCAGCGGGCCCGGAGACAATGAGCAGTTCTTC.

This chain links TRBV20-1 with TRBJ2-3, with 9 bases fitting TRBD2. With V trimmed by 6 bases and J by 2 bases, 9 bases remained unmatched. The CDR3 loop spans 15 amino acids. Per germline, CDR1 DFQATT and CDR2 SNEGSKA (reference sequence). CDR3 region: CSANNPSGVTDTQYF. In DNA, the CDR3 is TGCAGTGCAAATAACCCTAGCGGGGTCACAGATACGCAGTATTTT.

The chain links TRBV12-3 or TRBV12-4 to TRBJ2-7; unclear D gene. The CDR3 sequence is 13 residues long. Trimming stripped 5 bases from V and 5 bases from J, with 13 bases between. CDR3 in amino acids: CASSQDQEDEQYF. The CDR3, as DNA: TGTGCCAGCAGTCAGGACCAAGAGGACGAGCAGTACTTC.

J is TRBJ2-7 and V is TRBV28, with 8 bases fitting TRBD2. CDR3 length equals 14 residues. With V trimmed by 6 bases and J by 2 bases, 6 bases remained unmatched. Germline loops: CDR1 MDHEN, CDR2 SYDVKM. The CDR3 loop is CASSVARGAYEQYF. CDR3 in DNA: TGTGCCAGCAGCGTCGCGCGGGGGGCCTACGAGCAGTACTTC.

This chain connects TRBV30 to TRBJ1-1; D is possibly TRBD1 (6 bases). V shed 4 bases and J shed 1 base, with 13 bases lying between them. The CDR3 has 14 amino acids. CDR1 and CDR2 (germline): GTSNPN, SVGIG (reference sequence). CDR3 region: CAWTYDRPNTEAFF. The CDR3 region has the DNA TGTGCCTGGACTTACGACAGGCCGAACACTGAAGCTTTCTTT.